This is a list of T cell receptor beta chains from one sample in a study of shared clonotypes between healthy human individuals. Assay: immunoSEQ multiplex PCR; the TCRdb copy retains only in-frame clones and omits some. The sample yields about 110,000 clones, just over 65% seen once. The sequenced material came from memory CD8+ T cells sorted from blood. All receptors come from a woman in her twenties or thirties in good health. Each CDR3 is given with its conserved first and last residue. Fields, in order: J gene, V gene, CDR3 length, D gene, clone size, CDR3 DNA, CDR3 protein. D genes are given only for firm matches. Clone size is stated in some rows and not others, as once, few, many or a class when expanded.

J: TRBJ2-1; V: TRBV30; length: 12; D: NA; size: few; DNA: TGTGCCCATGATACGATCTACAATGAGCAGTTCTTC; CDR3: CAHDTIYNEQFF
J: TRBJ1-1; V: TRBV6-5; length: 16; D: NA; size: many; DNA: TGTGCCAGCAGTTACTCCCTCCCGGATCTTCCCACTGAAGCTTTCTTT; CDR3: CASSYSLPDLPTEAFF
J: TRBJ2-1; V: TRBV29-1; length: 14; D: NA; size: NA; DNA: TGCAGCGTTGGCCCGAGAGGGCGTGAGAATGAGCAGTTCTTC; CDR3: CSVGPRGRENEQFF
J: TRBJ2-2; V: TRBV18; length: 17; D: TRBD2; size: NA; DNA: TGTGCCAGCTCACCACCATCTAGCGGGAGAAGCACCGGGGAGCTGTTTTTT; CDR3: CASSPPSSGRSTGELFF
J: TRBJ2-7; V: TRBV5-2; length: 15; D: NA; size: NA; DNA: TGTGCCAGCAGCTTAGAGGGGGACACTACCTACGAGCAGTACTTC; CDR3: CASSLEGDTTYEQYF
J: TRBJ2-3; V: TRBV6-4; length: 16; D: NA; size: NA; DNA: TGTGCCAGCAGTGAGCTAGGGGGGACCGGCACAGATACGCAGTATTTT; CDR3: CASSELGGTGTDTQYF
J: TRBJ1-2; V: TRBV5-1; length: 15; D: NA; size: many; DNA: TGCGCCAGCAGCTTGGCCACAGGGAAGGGGTATGGCTACACCTTC; CDR3: CASSLATGKGYGYTF
J: TRBJ2-5; V: TRBV27; length: 14; D: NA; size: NA; DNA: TGTGCCAGCAGTTTTCAGACTAGTCCGGAGACCCAGTACTTC; CDR3: CASSFQTSPETQYF
J: TRBJ1-1; V: TRBV5-1; length: 12; D: NA; size: NA; DNA: TGCGCCAGCAAAAGGGGGAACACTGAAGCTTTCTTT; CDR3: CASKRGNTEAFF
J: TRBJ2-5; V: TRBV28; length: 17; D: TRBD2; size: NA; DNA: TGTGCCAGCAGTTTAATCGGTAGCGGGGCCTCGGGAGAGACCCAGTACTTC; CDR3: CASSLIGSGASGETQYF
J: TRBJ1-2; V: TRBV7-9; length: 13; D: TRBD1; size: NA; DNA: TGTGCCAGCAGCCTGACAGGGGACAATGGCTACACCTTC; CDR3: CASSLTGDNGYTF
J: TRBJ2-2; V: TRBV10-1; length: 14; D: NA; size: NA; DNA: TGCGCCAGCAGGGATAGACCGAACACCGGGGAGCTGTTTTTT; CDR3: CASRDRPNTGELFF
J: TRBJ2-3; V: TRBV28; length: 15; D: NA; size: NA; DNA: TGTGCCAGCAGTTTTTCGGCAGGGTCGACAGATACGCAGTATTTT; CDR3: CASSFSAGSTDTQYF
J: TRBJ2-5; V: TRBV9; length: 15; D: TRBD1; size: NA; DNA: TGTGCCAGCAGCACGGACAGGGGGCTGAGAGAGACCCAGTACTTC; CDR3: CASSTDRGLRETQYF
J: TRBJ1-2; V: TRBV5-1; length: 14; D: TRBD1; size: once; DNA: TGCGCCAGCAGCGGGCAGACAGGGAACTATGGCTACACCTTC; CDR3: CASSGQTGNYGYTF
J: TRBJ2-3; V: TRBV6-1; length: 17; D: TRBD2; size: NA; DNA: TGTGCCAGCAGTGACCTTTCGGCGGGAGGGCCATCAGATACGCAGTATTTT; CDR3: CASSDLSAGGPSDTQYF
J: TRBJ2-1; V: TRBV9; length: 14; D: NA; size: NA; DNA: TGTGCCAGCAGCGTAGATCGGGGCATGGGTGAGCAGTTCTTC; CDR3: CASSVDRGMGEQFF
J: TRBJ1-2; V: TRBV6-6; length: 13; D: NA; size: NA; DNA: TGTGCCAGCAGTTTGCGAGGGAACTATGGCTACACCTTC; CDR3: CASSLRGNYGYTF
J: TRBJ1-3; V: TRBV7-9; length: 16; D: NA; size: NA; DNA: TGTGCCAGCAGCTTAAGGTTGGCAGCCTCTGGAAACACCATATATTTT; CDR3: CASSLRLAASGNTIYF
J: TRBJ1-4; V: TRBV19; length: 14; D: NA; size: NA; DNA: TGTGCCAGTAGCCCCGATTTTTTCGATGAAAAACTGTTTTTT; CDR3: CASSPDFFDEKLFF
J: TRBJ2-7; V: TRBV2; length: 16; D: NA; size: once; DNA: TGTGCCAGCAGTGAATTAGGTGGGGCGCTCTCCTACGAGCAGTACTTC; CDR3: CASSELGGALSYEQYF
J: TRBJ1-1; V: TRBV13; length: 13; D: TRBD1; size: NA; DNA: TGTGCCAGCAGCTTCGCAGGGGGCACTGAAGCTTTCTTT; CDR3: CASSFAGGTEAFF
J: TRBJ2-1; V: TRBV28; length: 17; D: TRBD1; size: NA; DNA: TGTGCCAGCAGTTTATTAAGGGGGCTAAACTCCTACAATGGGCAGTTCTTC; CDR3: CASSLLRGLNSYNGQFF
J: TRBJ1-5; V: TRBV9; length: 15; D: NA; size: medium-sized; DNA: TGTGCCAGCAGTCTTAGGGGTTTGGGTAATCAGCCCCAGCATTTT; CDR3: CASSLRGLGNQPQHF
J: TRBJ1-1; V: TRBV6-4; length: 15; D: NA; size: few; DNA: TGTGCCAGCAGAAACGCCCCCGAGGGGGGTACTGAAGCTTTCTTT; CDR3: CASRNAPEGGTEAFF
J: TRBJ2-1; V: TRBV7-3; length: 16; D: TRBD2; size: NA; DNA: TGTGCCAGCAGCCCAAGTGGACTAGCGGAATACAATGAGCAGTTCTTC; CDR3: CASSPSGLAEYNEQFF
J: TRBJ2-7; V: TRBV29-1; length: 17; D: NA; size: NA; DNA: TGCAGCGTTGAAGATTCCCCCTCCTCGGGGAGCTCCTACGAGCAGTACTTC; CDR3: CSVEDSPSSGSSYEQYF
J: TRBJ2-7; V: TRBV28; length: 12; D: NA; size: NA; DNA: TGTGCCAGCAGTTTAGTGTTAGGGGAGCAGTACTTC; CDR3: CASSLVLGEQYF
J: TRBJ2-2; V: TRBV7-9; length: 16; D: TRBD2; size: NA; DNA: TGTGCCAGCAGCTTAGGGCTAGCGGGAGTCTCCGGGGAGCTGTTTTTT; CDR3: CASSLGLAGVSGELFF
J: TRBJ1-5; V: TRBV5-8; length: 15; D: TRBD1; size: once; DNA: TGTGCCAGCAGCCTACAGGGGGATAGCAATCAGCCCCAGCATTTT; CDR3: CASSLQGDSNQPQHF
J: TRBJ1-1; V: TRBV4-1; length: 14; D: NA; size: many; DNA: TGCGCCAGCAGCCAAGAGATCCGGGCTCCTGAAGCTTTCTTT; CDR3: CASSQEIRAPEAFF
J: TRBJ2-1; V: TRBV30; length: 14; D: NA; size: NA; DNA: TGTGCCTGGAGCAGGGTTCTTTTTTGGGATGAGCAGTTCTTC; CDR3: CAWSRVLFWDEQFF
J: TRBJ1-2; V: TRBV2; length: 13; D: NA; size: NA; DNA: TGTGCCAGCAGCGACGGCGGCAGGGCCGGCTACACCTTC; CDR3: CASSDGGRAGYTF
J: TRBJ2-1; V: TRBV19; length: 14; D: TRBD2; size: many; DNA: TGTGCCAGTAGTATTATAGCGGGAGAAATTGAGCAGTTCTTC; CDR3: CASSIIAGEIEQFF
J: TRBJ2-3; V: TRBV2; length: 17; D: TRBD2; size: NA; DNA: TGTGCCAGCAGCCCCGGACTAGCGGGGCCTAGCACAGATACGCAGTATTTT; CDR3: CASSPGLAGPSTDTQYF